A single sample gave rise to the 28 T cell receptor beta chains below, sequenced in a study of naive and memory T cell subsets. Two oligonucleotides, mixed equimolar, formed the beta constant-region primer covering TRBC1 and TRBC2. Ligated cDNA was amplified by four rounds of PCR with nested alpha and beta constant-region primers and SP2. TCRdb reprocessed the UMI-ligation and nested PCR reads via MiXCR and lists one record per CDR3 protein. The sample gives 80,000 to 95,000 distinct CDR3 sequences, about 9.9% of which show up once; roughly 1.2% is in the top ten. The sequencing input was naive CD8+ T cells from blood. These receptor sequences come from a human donor in good health.

V gene TRBV5-6 combines with J gene TRBJ1-1, with TRBD1 matching 7 bases. Germline-derived CDR1 and CDR2 are SGHDT and YYEEEE. The CDR3 has 14 amino acids. J lost 1 base, V lost 4 bases, and 4 bases had no gene match. The chain's CDR3 is CASSPGQKNTEAFF. The CDR3 nucleotides read TGTGCCAGCAGCCCGGGACAGAAGAACACTGAAGCTTTCTTT. Using reference TRBV5-6 and TRBJ1-1 for the parts outside the CDR3, the full variable domain is DAGVTQSPTHLIKTRGQQVTLRCSPKSGHDTVSWYQQALGQGPQFIFQYYEEEERQRGNFPDRFSGHQFPNYSSELNVNALLLGDSALYLCASSPGQKNTEAFFGQGTRLTVV.

This clonotype occurred many times. The chain joins TRBV7-8 to TRBJ1-5; tentative D call: TRBD1 (5 bases). This CDR3 is built from 17 residues. Trimming removed 5 bases from V and 1 base from J, with 18 bases in between. Germline CDR1 is SGHVS and CDR2 is FQNEAQ. The CDR3 nucleotides are TGTGCCAGCAGCACGGGACGGGCCACGGGAAGCAATCAGCCCCAGCATTTT. Amino acids: CASSTGRATGSNQPQHF.

This clonotype was seen a few times. The V and J genes are TRBV11-3 and TRBJ2-1, with TRBD2 matching over 9 bases. This CDR3 is 16 amino acids long. Germline V gives CDR1 SGHNT, CDR2 YENEEA. V was pared by 1 base and J by 5 bases, with 6 bases of the junction left unmatched. The CDR3 reads CASSLAPSGDNNEQFF. In nucleotides, the CDR3 is TGTGCCAGCAGCTTAGCTCCTAGCGGGGATAACAATGAGCAGTTCTTC.

This clonotype has more than one count but fewer than ten. The genes are TRBV6-5 and TRBJ2-7; D is perhaps TRBD1 (5 bases). Germline assignment: CDR1 MNHEY and CDR2 SVGAGI. Trimming cost V 0 bases and J 5 bases, with 5 bases left between them. The CDR3 covers 12 residues. CDR3 sequence reads: CASSYSRDEQYF. CDR3 sequence (DNA): TGTGCCAGCAGTTACTCCAGGGACGAGCAGTACTTC.

This clonotype was recorded at least ten times. CDR3 coding DNA: TGCAGCGTTCACCGGGACTTTAGGCGGTTCTTC. The encoded protein is CSVHRDFRRFF. The rearrangement links TRBV29-1 to TRBJ2-1; perhaps TRBD2 as D (6 bases). The CDR3 length is 11 residues. Trimming left V 5 bases short and J 15 bases short, with 17 bases between. Per the germline V gene, CDR1 is SQVTM and CDR2 is ANQGSEA.

CDR3 sequence (DNA): TGTGCCAGCAGTTTTCTTGTCGGTCCCTCCTACAATGAGCAGTTCTTC. Protein: CASSFLVGPSYNEQFF. The chain carries TRBV6-6 and TRBJ2-1; D gene unclear. CDR1 MNHNY and CDR2 SVGAGI come from the germline V gene (reference sequence). This CDR3 comprises 16 residues. V gave up 4 bases and J gave up 0 bases, with 13 bases separating them.

This clonotype was picked up a small number of times. The chain has TRBV4-1 and TRBJ2-3, with D perhaps matching TRBD2 (5 bases). The CDR3 has 15 residues. Germline V CDR1 and CDR2: MGHRA, YSYEKL. V was shortened by 1 base and J by 2 bases, with 10 bases between the two germline ends. The CDR3 region has the DNA TGCGCCAGCAGCCAAGTGAGCGACTACACAGATACGCAGTATTTT. Its protein is CASSQVSDYTDTQYF.

At least ten counts were recorded for this clonotype. The V and J genes are TRBV4-3 and TRBJ1-2; D is uncertain. The CDR3 is made up of 15 amino acids. The V end lost 0 bases, the J end lost 3 bases, and 11 bases lay between the germline ends. Germline V gives CDR1 LGHNA, CDR2 YSLEER. The CDR3 sequence is CASSQDRMGHYGYTF. In DNA, the CDR3 is TGCGCCAGCAGCCAAGATAGGATGGGCCACTATGGCTACACCTTC.

The V gene is TRBV7-9, the J gene TRBJ1-5, with no clear D. The CDR3 totals 12 residues. V was clipped by 2 bases and J by 9 bases, with 8 bases between them. CDR1 is SEHNR, CDR2 FQNEAQ, per germline (reference sequence). Here the CDR3 reads CASSLSAGPQHF. The CDR3 DNA reads TGTGCCAGCAGCTTAAGCGCGGGGCCCCAGCATTTT.

In regard to this clonotype: An end of the junction does not agree with germline; a read error may underlie this. The chain uses TRBV6-4 and TRBJ2-1, with D unresolved. The germline CDR1 and CDR2 sequences are MRHNA and SNTAGT. The CDR3 loop spans 13 amino acids. The CDR3 protein is CASSENPYYEQFF. CDR3 sequence (DNA): TGTGCCAGCAGTGAGAACCCCTACTATGAGCAGTTCTTC.

The V and J genes are TRBV7-9 and TRBJ1-1, with a possible D match to TRBD1 (6 bases). Trimming stripped 4 bases from V and 5 bases from J, with 11 bases between. The CDR3 is made up of 13 amino acids. Germline values: CDR1 SEHNR, CDR2 FQNEAQ (reference sequence). CDR3 sequence reads: CASSSGGRTEAFF. CDR3 in DNA: TGTGCCAGCAGCTCCGGGGGGCGAACTGAAGCTTTCTTT.

This clonotype was observed many times. The chain recombines TRBV10-3 with TRBJ2-5; the D gene could be TRBD1 or TRBD2 (5 bases each). The CDR3 has 13 residues. The V and J ends lost 2 bases and 4 bases respectively, with 8 bases between them. Germline CDR1 and CDR2: ENHRY and SYGVKD. In nucleotides, the CDR3 is TGTGCCATCAGTGAGGGGACCGGAGAGACCCAGTACTTC. This gives the protein CAISEGTGETQYF.

The chain combines TRBV30 with TRBJ2-1; 12 bases line up with TRBD2. The CDR3 spans 13 residues. In germline, CDR1 is GTSNPN, CDR2 SVGIG (reference sequence). Losses at the gene ends were 5 bases for V and 12 bases for J; bases not matched to a gene: 8. This CDR3 reads CAWEGLAGGPQFF. The CDR3 bases are TGTGCCTGGGAGGGCCTAGCGGGAGGGCCGCAGTTCTTC.

V usage is TRBV7-9 and J usage is TRBJ2-3, with 10 bases identical to TRBD2. The CDR3 has 16 amino acids. Trimming took 5 bases from V and 0 from J; bases not matched to a gene: 5. Germline assignment: CDR1 SEHNR and CDR2 FQNEAQ (reference sequence). The CDR3 region is CASSHQTSGSTDTQYF. DNA for the CDR3: TGTGCCAGCAGCCACCAGACTAGCGGGAGCACAGATACGCAGTATTTT.

This clonotype appeared many times. The rearrangement joins TRBV29-1 to TRBJ1-2, with 7 bases that match TRBD1. The CDR3 has 14 amino acids. Trimming at V came to 4 bases and at J to 1 base, leaving 6 bases not matched to a gene. The germline V gene encodes CDR1 SQVTM and CDR2 ANQGSEA. Written as DNA, the CDR3 is TGCAGCGTTGTACTTACAGGGGATAACTATGGCTACACCTTC. Translating it yields CSVVLTGDNYGYTF.

Comment on this clonotype: A much larger clone lies one base from this, so it may be a read error. The chain combines TRBV7-8 with TRBJ2-5; D is unclear. Per the germline V gene, CDR1 is SGHVS and CDR2 is FQNEAQ. The V and J ends lost 1 base and 10 bases respectively, with 16 bases between them. The CDR3 contains 14 residues. The DNA of the CDR3 is TGTGCCAGCAGCTTAGGCCCGGCAGATTTGATCCAGTACTTC. Translating it yields CASSLGPADLIQYF.

This clonotype was seen a handful of times. The chain joins TRBV7-6 to TRBJ2-2, with D tentatively TRBD1 or TRBD2 (5 bases each). Germline assignment: CDR1 SGHVS and CDR2 FNYEAQ. The CDR3 consists of 20 residues. V lost 1 base and J 4 bases, leaving 25 bases between the germline ends. CDR3 region: CASSLVGARGRTRGTGELFF. Written as DNA, the CDR3 is TGTGCCAGCAGCTTAGTAGGGGCCCGGGGCAGGACGCGAGGCACCGGGGAGCTGTTTTTT. Together with reference TRBV7-6 and TRBJ2-2, the CDR3 gives the full variable domain: GAGVSQSPRYKVTKRGQDVALRCDPISGHVSLYWYRQALGQGPEFLTYFNYEAQQDKSGLPNDRFSAERPEGSISTLTIQRTEQRDSAMYRCASSLVGARGRTRGTGELFFGEGSRLTVL.

A few counts support this clonotype. This chain uses TRBV29-1 with TRBJ2-5, with 8 bases aligning to TRBD2. V lost 7 bases to trimming and J lost 1 base; unmatched junction nucleotides: 5. CDR1 is SQVTM, CDR2 ANQGSEA, per germline. This CDR3 comprises 13 residues. CDR3 sequence (DNA): TGCAGCGCAATTACTAGCGGCCAAGAGACCCAGTACTTC. Translating gives CSAITSGQETQYF.

This clonotype was counted only a few times. V gene TRBV6-4 combines with J gene TRBJ1-1; a weak D match, TRBD1 (5 bases). In germline, CDR1 is MRHNA, CDR2 SNTAGT. This CDR3 has 12 amino acids. Trimming took 6 bases from V and 6 from J, leaving 11 bases between them. The CDR3 region is CASSGGGAEAFF. Here the CDR3 DNA reads TGTGCCAGCAGCGGCGGGGGAGCTGAAGCTTTCTTT.

The rearrangement joins TRBV19 to TRBJ2-1, with D unresolved. The CDR3 consists of 12 residues. Trimming shortened V by 2 bases and J by 7 bases, and 6 bases separated the two germline ends. Germline V lookup: CDR1 LNHDA, CDR2 SQIVND (reference sequence). The CDR3: CASSILRNEQFF. The CDR3 DNA reads as TGTGCCAGTAGTATATTGCGGAATGAGCAGTTCTTC. Looking up the rest from reference TRBV19 and TRBJ2-1 gives the full variable domain: DGGITQSPKYLFRKEGQNVTLSCEQNLNHDAMYWYRQDPGQGLRLIYYSQIVNDFQKGDIAEGYSVSREKKESFPLTVTSAQKNPTAFYLCASSILRNEQFFGPGTRLTVL.

The sample holds a few counts of this clonotype. This chain links TRBV6-2 or TRBV6-3 with TRBJ2-7; D possibly corresponds to TRBD2 (6 bases). Per germline, CDR1 MNHEY and CDR2 SVGEGT. There are 13 residues in the CDR3. V lost 6 bases, J lost 0 bases, and 9 bases lay in between. The CDR3 loop is CASRSGSSYEQYF. The CDR3 nucleotides read TGTGCCAGCAGGTCCGGGAGCTCCTACGAGCAGTACTTC.

The rearrangement links TRBV28 to TRBJ2-7, with 7 bases lining up with TRBD1. The germline V gene has CDR1 MDHEN and CDR2 SYDVKM. CDR3 length equals 14 residues. V dropped 7 bases and J dropped 0; count of bases not matched to a gene: 6. The CDR3 DNA sequence: TGTGCCAGCAACCTTACAGGGGACTCCTACGAGCAGTACTTC. Translating gives CASNLTGDSYEQYF.

The table lists this clonotype with a few counts. CDR3 amino acids: CASSYSTRDRGYEQYF. DNA for the CDR3: TGTGCCAGCAGTTACTCGACTAGGGACAGGGGCTACGAGCAGTACTTC. J is TRBJ2-7 and V is TRBV6-6; 10 nucleotides align to TRBD1. The V segment lost 0 bases and the J segment 3 bases; nucleotides outside the gene matches: 5. The CDR3 is 16 amino acids. CDR1 MNHNY and CDR2 SVGAGI come from the germline V gene (reference sequence).

This clonotype was recorded at least ten times. The CDR3 loop reads CASSLGPSPVETQYF. The CDR3 DNA follows: TGTGCCAGCAGCTTAGGTCCCAGCCCGGTTGAGACCCAGTACTTC. The V and J genes are TRBV7-9 and TRBJ2-5; no clear D gene. Trimming left V 1 base short and J 5 bases short, with 14 bases between. This CDR3 region has 15 residues. Germline CDR1 is SEHNR and CDR2 is FQNEAQ (reference sequence). The whole variable domain, filled in from reference TRBV7-9 and TRBJ2-5, reads DTGVSQNPRHKITKRGQNVTFRCDPISEHNRLYWYRQTLGQGPEFLTYFQNEAQLEKSRLLSDRFSAERPKGSFSTLEIQRTEQGDSAMYLCASSLGPSPVETQYFGPGTRLLVL.

This clonotype came up a few times. This chain links TRBV10-3 with TRBJ2-3; 7 bases map to TRBD2. V dropped 0 bases and J dropped 0; count of bases not matched to a gene: 3. The CDR3 runs 16 residues. Germline V gene data show CDR1 as ENHRY and CDR2 as SYGVKD. The CDR3: CAISESAGTSTDTQYF. CDR3 DNA: TGTGCCATCAGTGAGTCAGCGGGAACTAGCACAGATACGCAGTATTTT.

This clonotype was seen many times. CDR3 in amino acids: CASSVGTSLYNEQFF. For the CDR3, the DNA is TGTGCCAGCAGCGTCGGGACTAGTCTATACAATGAGCAGTTCTTC. The genes are TRBV12-3 or TRBV12-4 and TRBJ2-1; 8 nucleotides agree with TRBD2. J lost 4 bases, V lost 6 bases, and 8 bases had no gene match. The CDR3 loop spans 15 amino acids.

This clonotype has ten or more counts. The chain links TRBV29-1 to TRBJ2-2, with a tentative D call TRBD1 (5 bases). Looked up from germline, CDR1 is SQVTM and CDR2 is ANQGSEA. This CDR3 is built from 13 residues. The V end was cut by 6 bases, the J end by 1 base, with 9 bases between. The CDR3 nucleotides are TGCAGCGTAGACGACAGGAACACCGGGGAGCTGTTTTTT. Protein sequence: CSVDDRNTGELFF.

The chain uses TRBV4-1 and TRBJ1-6, with TRBD1 as a possible D gene (5 bases). From germline, CDR1 is MGHRA and CDR2 YSYEKL. Trimming pared 1 base from V and 6 bases from J, leaving 10 bases between. The CDR3 is made up of 15 amino acids. CDR3 in amino acids: CASSQGGVSNSPLHF. The CDR3 coding sequence is TGCGCCAGCAGCCAAGGAGGGGTATCTAATTCACCCCTCCACTTT.